This T cell receptor (beta chain) was sequenced in a study of blood T cells in healthy people across ages. Trimming removed 5 bases from V and 3 bases from J, with 11 bases in between. CDR3 length: 14 amino acids. CDR1 MNHEY and CDR2 SVGAGI come from the germline V gene. PCR was performed a second time for about 7 to 11 cycles using a sample-barcoded 5' primer and a J-beta primer mix. Using its own MiXCR run on the 5' RACE reads, TCRdb lists one record per CDR3 protein. There are more than 800,000 distinct CDR3 sequences in the sample; around 43% occur only once, and approximately 17% lies in the top ten.

The sample comprised blood. The receptor was isolated from a woman aged 60 to 75 in good health. The J gene is TRBJ2-1, the V gene TRBV6-5, with D maybe TRBD2 (6 bases). The CDR3 sequence is CASSRESSYNEQFF. The CDR3, as DNA: TGTGCCAGCAGTCGGGAGTCTAGCTACAATGAGCAGTTCTTC.